Presented here are 14 T cell receptor beta chains from one specimen sequenced in a study of blood T cell repertoires in COVID-19. Data came from immunoSEQ multiplex PCR; TCRdb stores just in-frame clones and leaves some out. The sample includes about 200,000 clones, 70% to 85% of them seen just once. The source material was peripheral blood. These receptors were taken from a human donor in a cohort sampled during active COVID-19.

The chain couples TRBV28 to TRBJ1-2; D is unclear. Germline V gene lookup returns CDR1 MDHEN and CDR2 SYDVKM. V was pared by 5 bases and J by 6 bases, with 10 bases between. This CDR3 comprises 12 residues. The CDR3 DNA is TGTGCCAGCAGTCCGACTTGGGATGGCTACACCTTC. Its translation is CASSPTWDGYTF.

This chain links TRBV5-4 with TRBJ2-7, with 7 bases that match TRBD2. This CDR3 region has 13 residues. Germline trimming cut 0 bases from V and 6 bases from J; bases unmatched to any gene: 3. The V gene's germline CDR1 is SGHNT and CDR2 YYREEE (reference sequence). The DNA for the CDR3 is TGTGCCAGCAGCTTGGGCGGGAGTACCGAGCAGTACTTC. This encodes CASSLGGSTEQYF.

This clone was detected once. The chain employs TRBV27 and TRBJ2-1; the match to TRBD1 covers 11 bases. CDR3 length: 15 residues. V lost 4 bases, J lost 8 bases, and 7 bases stayed unmatched. Germline V CDR1 and CDR2: MNHEY, SMNVEV (reference sequence). The chain's CDR3 is CASSSWGQGVDEQFF. The CDR3 nucleotides read TGTGCCAGCAGTTCGTGGGGACAGGGGGTTGATGAGCAGTTCTTC.

The rearrangement joins TRBV9 to TRBJ2-7; 7 positions agree with TRBD1. The germline gives CDR1 SGDLS, CDR2 YYNGEE. J lost 3 bases, V lost 5 bases, and 8 bases had no gene match. The CDR3 runs to 14 residues. For the CDR3, the DNA is TGTGCCAGCAGTCGTCAACGGGACAGCTACGAGCAGTACTTC. Residues: CASSRQRDSYEQYF. Full variable domain (missing parts from reference TRBV9 and TRBJ2-7): DSGVTQTPKHLITATGQRVTLRCSPRSGDLSVYWYQQSLDQGLQFLIQYYNGEERAKGNILERFSAQQFPDLHSELNLSSLELGDSALYFCASSRQRDSYEQYFGPGTRLTVT.

This clone was seen a few times. The chain carries TRBV9 and TRBJ2-3, with 9 bases lining up with TRBD1. Germline lookup yields CDR1 SGDLS and CDR2 YYNGEE. The CDR3 length is 18 residues. J gave up 6 bases and V 4 bases, and 18 bases lay outside the gene matches. The CDR3 bases are TGTGCCAGCAGCCCCCCGAGACAGGGGGTTAGAGAAGACGATACGCAGTATTTT. It specifies CASSPPRQGVREDDTQYF.

This clone appeared a single time. The rearrangement links TRBV27 to TRBJ2-1; D perhaps matches TRBD2 (6 bases). The V gene's germline CDR1 is MNHEY and CDR2 SMNVEV (reference sequence). V was shortened by 1 base and J by 12 bases, with 25 bases between the two germline ends. The CDR3 loop spans 17 amino acids. The chain's CDR3 is CASSLWGVVNSRFGQFF. Written as DNA, the CDR3 is TGTGCCAGCAGTTTATGGGGGGTAGTGAATTCCCGTTTCGGGCAGTTCTTC.

This chain joins TRBV30 and TRBJ1-1; TRBD1 matches at 8 bases. The ends lost 2 bases at V and 3 bases at J; junction bases unmatched: 8. Germline lookup yields CDR1 GTSNPN and CDR2 SVGIG (reference sequence). The CDR3 is 15 amino acids. CDR3 amino acids: CAWSRQGRGYTEAFF. In DNA form, the CDR3 reads TGTGCCTGGAGTAGACAGGGGAGGGGGTACACTGAAGCTTTCTTT. Supplemented by reference TRBV30 and TRBJ1-1, the full variable domain reads SQTIHQWPATLVQPVGSPLSLECTVEGTSNPNLYWYRQAAGRGLQLLFYSVGIGQISSEVPQNLSASRPQDRQFILSSKKLLLSDSGFYLCAWSRQGRGYTEAFFGQGTRLTVV.

The chain uses TRBV29-1 and TRBJ2-7, with a possible D match to TRBD1 (5 bases). The CDR3 is 13 amino acids. V was shortened by 6 bases and J by 3 bases, with 15 bases between the two germline ends. The germline gives CDR1 SQVTM, CDR2 ANQGSEA. The CDR3 region has the DNA TGCAGCGTCTCAGGGTTCGCAGGCTACGAGCAGTACTTC. As protein: CSVSGFAGYEQYF.

The sample holds a few counts of this clone. The J gene is TRBJ2-7, the V gene TRBV3-1 (or the pseudogene TRBV3-2); the match to TRBD1 covers 7 bases. V was clipped by 4 bases and J by 4 bases; unmatched bases: 7. The CDR3 loop spans 14 amino acids. CDR1 and CDR2 from the germline V gene are LGHDT and YNNKEL (reference sequence). The CDR3 DNA follows: TGTGCCAGCAGCCCGTCGGGACAGAGTTACGAGCAGTACTTC. This codes for CASSPSGQSYEQYF.

The rearrangement links TRBV4-1 to TRBJ2-2; 7 nucleotides line up with TRBD1. Germline CDR1 MGHRA, CDR2 YSYEKL. This CDR3 is 16 amino acids long. Trimming cost V 3 bases and J 3 bases; bases outside gene matches: 7. In DNA, the CDR3 is TGCGCCAGCAGCCACCTGAGGGGGCAGGACACCGGGGAGCTGTTTTTT. It yields the protein CASSHLRGQDTGELFF.

The chain couples TRBV18 to TRBJ2-7; D not certain. Trimming removed 0 bases from V and 4 bases from J, with 7 bases in between. This CDR3 has 13 residues. Looked up from germline, CDR1 is KGHSH and CDR2 is LQKENI. Here the CDR3 reads CASSPPGPYEQYF. CDR3 nucleotides: TGTGCCAGCTCACCACCGGGCCCTTACGAGCAGTACTTC.

The genes are TRBV27 and TRBJ1-2; 9 bases align to TRBD1. V was pared by 8 bases and J by 8 bases, with 6 bases of the junction left unmatched. CDR1 MNHEY and CDR2 SMNVEV come from the germline V gene (reference sequence). There are 12 residues in the CDR3. CDR3 DNA: TGTGCCAGCCGGACAGGGGTTAGAGGCTACACCTTC. Translating it yields CASRTGVRGYTF.

The chain joins TRBV18 to TRBJ2-7, with 9 bases lining up with TRBD1. CDR3 length equals 14 residues. Germline values: CDR1 KGHSH, CDR2 LQKENI. V lost 1 base, J lost 7 bases, and 5 bases stayed unmatched. The CDR3 bases are TGTGCCAGCTCACCACGACAGGGGGAACGGGAGCAGTACTTC. Translated: CASSPRQGEREQYF.

This clone was recorded once. One end of the junction is discordant with germline, which a read error may explain. This sample also contains other DNA sequences that code for the same CDR3. The V gene is TRBV25-1, the J gene TRBJ2-7; 7 nucleotides agree with TRBD2. The CDR3 totals 17 residues. The germline V gene has CDR1 MGHDK and CDR2 SYGVNS. The CDR3 region has the DNA TGTGCCAGCAGTGAACGAAAGGGGCGGGAGTTCTCCTACGAGCAATACTTC. Translating gives CASSERKGREFSYEQYF.